This is a list of T cell receptor beta chains from one sample in a study of OX40 agonist ivuxolimab in advanced cancers. Using immunoSEQ multiplex PCR, the repertoire was profiled, and TCRdb retains in-frame clones only, with some absent. The table lists tens of thousands of clones, about 91% of them singletons. Source: CD4+ or CD8+ T cells sorted from blood, taken in a trial of the OX40 agonist ivuxolimab. These receptors were obtained from an adult with an advanced solid tumor such as melanoma, head and neck, liver or kidney cancer. CDR3s include the opening cysteine and the closing phenylalanine or tryptophan.

TRBJ2-1,TRBV5-1,CASSLRLAGYNEQFF
TRBJ1-2,TRBV18,CASSPGRDYGYTF
TRBJ2-1,TRBV2,CASSAVGSSYNEQFF
TRBJ2-3,TRBV7-2,CASSYPLAGGHQDTQYF
TRBJ1-4,TRBV7-9,CASSLARASRREKLFF
TRBJ1-2,TRBV7-9,CASSLVGRDPGYTF
TRBJ2-4,TRBV19,CASAPPPRGAKNIQYF
TRBJ1-2,TRBV5-1,CASSLSPIQAGTNYGYTF
TRBJ1-1,TRBV13,CASSLDLGWNTEAFF
TRBJ1-2,TRBV28,CASRNRDRYTF
TRBJ2-3,TRBV10-3,CAISPGQPSADTQYF
TRBJ2-7,TRBV30,CAWSLRWGYEQYF
TRBJ2-1,TRBV6-1,CASRAGGPNNEQFF
TRBJ2-2,TRBV7-2,CASSLGSIPGELFF
TRBJ2-1,TRBV6-1,CASSLAVGNEQFF
TRBJ1-2,TRBV5-1,CASSGGTANYGYTF
TRBJ2-5,TRBV10-2,CAPILWRGHDQETQYF
TRBJ1-1,TRBV6-1,CASWKGQVSTEAFF
TRBJ2-5,TRBV30,CAWSGSSEETQYF
TRBJ2-5,TRBV30,CAWSGGLAGGRRQETQYF
TRBJ1-5,TRBV6-1,CASSEVEGLNQSQHF
TRBJ2-5,TRBV6-1,CASRQRYQETQYF
TRBJ2-1,TRBV2,CASTLARSSYNEQFF
TRBJ2-5,TRBV9,CASSVRASGYQETQYF
TRBJ1-2,TRBV6-5,CASRRLGTVYGYTF
TRBJ1-1,TRBV6-6,CASSYSPGAEAFF
TRBJ1-1,TRBV9,CASSVSLDTEAFF
TRBJ1-6,TRBV6-5,CASSNRGGSPLHF
TRBJ2-1,TRBV19,CASSARGNEQFF
TRBJ1-5,TRBV19,CASRYRELNQPQHF
TRBJ1-4,TRBV6-5,CATSRAPDRLEKLFF
TRBJ1-1,TRBV10-3,CAISQGQGEGTEAFF
TRBJ2-5,TRBV6-5,CASSEQGETQYF
TRBJ2-5,TRBV7-3,CASSLGGPRETQYF
TRBJ2-3,TRBV30,CAWVAGGTDTQYF
TRBJ2-3,TRBV5-8,CASSLDLGTQYF
TRBJ2-1,TRBV6-6,CASTDAGGKFNEQFF
TRBJ1-2,TRBV7-3,CASSLNPGPNYGYTF
TRBJ2-2,TRBV5-4,CASSQRQRGGNTGELFF
TRBJ2-3,TRBV11-2,CASSSLGQGAYNTQYF
TRBJ1-3,TRBV30,CAWSVLSGLSGNTIYF
TRBJ1-6,TRBV27,CASSLWTDNSPLHF
TRBJ2-7,TRBV30,CAWSGDILTYEQYF
TRBJ2-1,TRBV19,CASSIVSGGAYEQFF
TRBJ1-5,TRBV6-5,CASSPPRVRNQPQHF